The 21 T cell receptor beta chains below come from one sample, sequenced in a study of CD8+ T cells in alopecia areata. Sequencing used cDNA as its template, made by extracting RNA and reverse transcribing it. Only in-frame clones appear in the TCRdb table, and some are missing; sequencing was by immunoSEQ multiplex PCR. Of hundreds of thousands of clones listed, 67% are singletons. The source material was CD4+ T cells sorted from blood, sampled at week 0. The receptors derive from a human donor with alopecia areata.

The chain recombines TRBV2 with TRBJ1-2; 9 positions match TRBD1. The V gene's germline CDR1 is SNHLY and CDR2 FYNNEI. With V trimmed by 9 bases and J by 2 bases, 1 base remained unmatched. This CDR3 is built from 12 residues. The CDR3 coding sequence is TGTGCCAGAGGGACAGGGAACTATGGCTACACCTTC. Encoded protein: CARGTGNYGYTF. Supplemented by reference TRBV2 and TRBJ1-2, the full variable domain reads EPEVTQTPSHQVTQMGQEVILRCVPISNHLYFYWYRQILGQKVEFLVSFYNNEISEKSEIFDDQFSVERPDGSNFTLKIRSTKLEDSAMYFCARGTGNYGYTFGSGTRLTVV.

The chain links TRBV9 to TRBJ2-2; D remains unclear. Per the germline V gene, CDR1 is SGDLS and CDR2 is YYNGEE. Trimming took 3 bases from V and 6 from J, leaving 9 bases between them. The CDR3 is made up of 13 amino acids. The CDR3: CASSGAGAGELFF. The CDR3 region has the DNA TGTGCCAGCAGCGGGGCTGGCGCCGGGGAGCTGTTTTTT.

This clone occurred a few times. At the DNA level, this CDR3 is encoded by other sequences in the same sample as well. This chain uses TRBV29-1 with TRBJ2-5, with D perhaps being TRBD1 or TRBD2 (5 bases each). V lost 4 bases and J 5 bases, leaving 8 bases between the germline ends. From germline, CDR1 is SQVTM and CDR2 ANQGSEA. CDR3 length: 11 residues. Here the CDR3 DNA reads TGCAGCGTTGCTGGGACGGAGACCCAGTACTTC. This translates into CSVAGTETQYF.

The CDR3 here is CSVVGTVRENYGYTF. CDR3 DNA: TGCAGCGTGGTGGGGACAGTGAGAGAAAACTATGGCTACACCTTC. The chain links TRBV29-1 to TRBJ1-2; 7 bases line up with TRBD1. Per the germline V gene, CDR1 is SQVTM and CDR2 is ANQGSEA. This CDR3 is 15 amino acids long. The V gene end was trimmed by 6 bases and the J gene end by 2 bases; junction bases not matched to a gene: 12.

The chain recombines TRBV4-1 with TRBJ2-5; 8 bases are shared with TRBD2. Germline V gene sequence: CDR1 MGHRA, CDR2 YSYEKL. The CDR3 covers 15 residues. V lost 4 bases to trimming and J lost 5 bases; unmatched junction nucleotides: 9. CDR3 amino acids: CASSRLGPGGETQYF. Here the CDR3 DNA reads TGCGCCAGCAGCCGCTTGGGACCGGGGGGGGAGACCCAGTACTTC.

The chain has TRBV5-1 and TRBJ2-3; D gene uncertain. V dropped 4 bases and J dropped 2 bases, with 5 bases sitting between them. The CDR3 runs 12 residues. CDR1 is SGHRS and CDR2 is YFSETQ in the germline V gene. In DNA, the CDR3 is TGCGCCAGCAGCCCGAACACAGATACGCAGTATTTT. Translating it yields CASSPNTDTQYF.

The chain has TRBV5-6 and TRBJ2-6; unclear D gene. Trimming removed 6 bases from V and 4 bases from J, with 14 bases in between. This CDR3 is 15 amino acids long. Germline CDR1 SGHDT, CDR2 YYEEEE. The CDR3 reads CASIHLIRGANVLTF. As DNA, the CDR3 is TGTGCCAGCATCCATCTTATACGAGGGGCCAACGTCCTGACTTTC.

DNA of the CDR3: TGTGCCTGGAGCTCCCGACAGGGGGCCGAAAAACTGTTTTTT. It translates to CAWSSRQGAEKLFF. The chain has TRBV30 and TRBJ1-4; 10 nucleotides match TRBD1. Germline assignment: CDR1 GTSNPN and CDR2 SVGIG (reference sequence). Trimming took 3 bases from V and 8 from J; bases not matched to a gene: 6. CDR3 size: 14 residues.

The CDR3 DNA is TGCGCCAGCAGCCAAGAGTTGCGGATCTCTAGCAATCAGCCCCAGCATTTT. It specifies CASSQELRISSNQPQHF. The chain combines TRBV4-1 with TRBJ1-5, with D uncertain. Germline assignment: CDR1 MGHRA and CDR2 YSYEKL. The CDR3 consists of 17 residues. Trimming took 0 bases from V and 0 from J, leaving 12 bases between them.

This clone has only a few counts. This chain connects TRBV7-2 to TRBJ1-2; D is ambiguous. The V end was cut by 0 bases, the J end by 3 bases, with 8 bases between. CDR1 is SGHTA and CDR2 is FQGNSA in the germline V gene. This CDR3 spans 14 amino acids. DNA for the CDR3: TGTGCCAGCAGCTTAGCGGAGGGATACTATGGCTACACCTTC. Its protein product is CASSLAEGYYGYTF.

This clone was observed once. The chain combines TRBV29-1 with TRBJ2-3, with TRBD1 matching over 7 bases. The CDR3 consists of 13 residues. Germline V gene lookup returns CDR1 SQVTM and CDR2 ANQGSEA. V lost 4 bases and J lost 0; bases outside the gene matches: 1. Written as DNA, the CDR3 is TGCAGCGTTGGGGACAGAAGCACAGATACGCAGTATTTT. This codes for CSVGDRSTDTQYF.

A note on this clone: The junction and the germline gene differ at one end; a read error may be behind it. The chain recombines TRBV27 with TRBJ2-5; 8 bases are shared with TRBD2. The CDR3 loop spans 16 amino acids. Germline CDR1 MNHEY, CDR2 SMNVEV (reference sequence). For the CDR3, the DNA is TGTGCCAGCAGTTTCAGCGGGGGCAACCGACAAGAGACCCAATACTTC. Amino acids: CASSFSGGNRQETQYF.

V is TRBV7-9 and J is TRBJ2-7, with D hard to call. The V end lost 2 bases, the J end lost 2 bases, and 7 bases lay between the germline ends. This CDR3 region has 13 residues. The germline V gene encodes CDR1 SEHNR and CDR2 FQNEAQ (reference sequence). The CDR3 loop reads CASSLLTPYEQYF. CDR3 bases: TGTGCCAGCAGCTTACTGACCCCCTACGAGCAGTACTTC.

The chain joins TRBV5-4 to TRBJ1-2; TRBD1 might be the D (5 bases). CDR1 and CDR2 from the germline V gene are SGHNT and YYREEE (reference sequence). The V gene lost 5 bases and the J gene lost 8 bases, with 16 bases spanning the gap. The CDR3 runs 13 residues. CDR3 DNA: TGTGCCAGCAGGTTGCTCGGTGGGGCCGGCTACACCTTC. It specifies CASRLLGGAGYTF.

The chain combines TRBV10-3 with TRBJ2-7; either TRBD1 or TRBD2 may fit D (5 bases each). This CDR3 contains 14 residues. V was trimmed by 6 bases and J by 3 bases, leaving 15 bases between them. Per the germline V gene, CDR1 is ENHRY and CDR2 is SYGVKD. Here the CDR3 reads CAIRRSGTNYEQYF. In DNA, the CDR3 is TGTGCCATCAGGCGCTCCGGGACGAACTACGAGCAGTACTTC.

In regard to this clone: Other DNA sequences in the sample encode the same CDR3. This chain links TRBV29-1 with TRBJ1-2; D remains ambiguous. Trimming took off 1 base at V and 5 bases at J, with 8 bases between the two ends. CDR1 and CDR2 from the germline V gene are SQVTM and ANQGSEA. This CDR3 region has 12 residues. CDR3 DNA: TGCAGCGTTGAAGGTGGAGGTTATGGCTACACCTTC. This sequence encodes CSVEGGGYGYTF.

This clone was found a few times. J is TRBJ2-1 and V is TRBV29-1, with 7 bases aligning to TRBD2. J lost 2 bases, V lost 6 bases, and 7 bases had no gene match. The CDR3 extends over 14 amino acids. The germline V gene encodes CDR1 SQVTM and CDR2 ANQGSEA. The CDR3 here is CSVSRGITYNEQFF. Here the CDR3 DNA reads TGCAGCGTCTCGCGGGGGATTACCTACAATGAGCAGTTCTTC.

V is TRBV30 and J is TRBJ1-1; D remains ambiguous. Deletions cut 2 bases from V and 3 bases from J, with 16 bases between. CDR3 size: 15 residues. Germline V gene data show CDR1 as GTSNPN and CDR2 as SVGIG (reference sequence). CDR3 residues: CAWSPPWGRDTEAFF. The CDR3 DNA sequence: TGTGCCTGGAGTCCCCCCTGGGGTAGGGACACTGAAGCTTTCTTT.

This rearrangement joins TRBV6-5 to TRBJ2-7, with 7 bases matching TRBD2. The CDR3 runs to 11 residues. Germline CDR1 and CDR2: MNHEY and SVGAGI. The V segment lost 6 bases and the J segment 7 bases; nucleotides outside the gene matches: 3. Written as DNA, the CDR3 is TGTGCCAGCAGGGATAGCGGGGAGCAGTACTTC. Its protein is CASRDSGEQYF.

The gene calls are TRBV15 and TRBJ2-6; D remains ambiguous. Germline V gene lookup returns CDR1 LNHNV and CDR2 YYDKDF (reference sequence). V was clipped by 0 bases and J by 0 bases, with 6 bases between them. This CDR3 region has 16 residues. The CDR3, as DNA: TGTGCCACCAGCAGAGATCTGCGCTCTGGGGCCAACGTCCTGACTTTC. Residues: CATSRDLRSGANVLTF.

The chain recombines TRBV29-1 with TRBJ1-2, with D hard to call. CDR3 length: 10 amino acids. V lost 3 bases and J lost 5, with 4 bases in between. Germline V gene lookup returns CDR1 SQVTM and CDR2 ANQGSEA. The CDR3 reads CSVDFYGYTF. The CDR3 nucleotides are TGCAGCGTTGACTTTTATGGCTACACCTTC.